This TCR beta chain stems from a study of blood T cells in healthy people across ages. Next came a second PCR, run for about 6 to 11 cycles, which used a sample-barcoded 5' primer along with a J-beta primer mix. The authors tagged each cDNA molecule using a template-switch adaptor with 12 random nucleotides. TCRdb passed the 5' RACE reads through MiXCR, listing each CDR3 protein once. The sample consists of about 1,500,000 distinct CDR3 sequences, roughly 27% of them appearing once. V lost 1 base to trimming and J lost 2 bases, with 6 bases between them. The CDR3 contains 14 residues. Germline CDR1 is DFQATT and CDR2 is SNEGSKA (reference sequence). Study findings and constraints: Diversity was higher, and naive CD4+ cells more numerous, in long-lived donors than in aged donors.

The table lists this clonotype with a few counts. Its matching antigen is unknown. The J gene is TRBJ1-6, the V gene TRBV20-1; no clear D. This clonotype was obtained from a woman aged 30 to 39 in good health. Sequenced: blood. The CDR3 protein is CSARGSPYNSPLHF. The CDR3 DNA follows: TGCAGTGCTAGAGGGAGCCCCTATAATTCACCCCTCCACTTT.